This is a list of T cell receptor beta chains from one sample in a study of OX40 agonist ivuxolimab in advanced cancers. The protocol was immunoSEQ multiplex PCR, while the TCRdb copy is restricted to in-frame clones and leaves out a portion. The sample has fewer than 65,000 clones; about 80% are singletons. Source: CD4+ or CD8+ T cells sorted from blood, taken in a trial of the OX40 agonist ivuxolimab. The receptor source for this set is an adult with an advanced solid tumor such as melanoma, head and neck, liver or kidney cancer. Both conserved end residues are part of each CDR3. Each record gives: D gene, clone size, J gene, V gene, CDR3 DNA, CDR3 protein. The D gene is left open where the match is weak. Part of the rows lack a size; the others show once, few, many or a class for expanded clones.

TRBD1	-	TRBJ1-2	TRBV7-9	TGTGCCATAACCCCGGGCGACAGGGAGGAGAGCTACACCTTC	CAITPGDREESYTF
TRBD1	-	TRBJ1-3	TRBV7-9	TGTGCCAGCAGCCGAGAAGGGGGCTTGAGAGGAAACACCATATATTTT	CASSREGGLRGNTIYF
-	few	TRBJ1-2	TRBV7-9	TGTGCCAGCAGCTTAGCAACGGACGGATCCTATGGCTACACCTTC	CASSLATDGSYGYTF
-	-	TRBJ1-4	TRBV28	TGTGCCACCTGGCCGGGGCCTAATGAAAAACTGTTTTTT	CATWPGPNEKLFF
-	few	TRBJ2-7	TRBV7-2	TGTGCCAGCAGCTTAGTTGGTACTTACGAGCAGTACTTC	CASSLVGTYEQYF
-	-	TRBJ1-3	TRBV5-4	TGTGCCAGCAGCCAAGAGGCGAGACTTTCTAGCTCTGGAAACACCATATATTTT	CASSQEARLSSSGNTIYF
TRBD2	-	TRBJ2-2	TRBV5-1	TGCGCCAGCAGCTTGTCGCTAGCGGGAGGCACCGGGGAGCTGTTTTTT	CASSLSLAGGTGELFF
-	-	TRBJ2-7	TRBV27	TGTGCCAGCAGTTTAAAGGCAGGGTCAGCCTACGAGCAGTACTTC	CASSLKAGSAYEQYF
-	-	TRBJ2-3	TRBV6-1	TGTGCCAGCAGTGAAGTAGACATGGAGTGGGTCGCAGATACGCAGTATTTT	CASSEVDMEWVADTQYF
-	-	TRBJ2-6	TRBV5-4	TGTGCCAGCAGCTTGGTCGGGGGCGGATCCGGGGCCAACGTCCTGACTTTC	CASSLVGGGSGANVLTF
-	few	TRBJ2-1	TRBV2	TGTGCCAGCAGTGAAGCGCAGGCGGGCAGGAGTCCGCAGTTCTTC	CASSEAQAGRSPQFF
-	-	TRBJ2-6	TRBV7-9	TGTGCCAGCAGCTTCCGACAAATCTCTGGGGCCAACGTCCTGACTTTC	CASSFRQISGANVLTF
TRBD2	-	TRBJ2-7	TRBV27	TGTGCCAGCCGTCCGGGCGGGAGGACCCCCGAGCAGTACTTC	CASRPGGRTPEQYF
TRBD2	-	TRBJ2-1	TRBV5-8	TGTGCCAGCAGCAGCTACTATCGGACTAGACTGGAGCAGTTCTTC	CASSSYYRTRLEQFF
-	-	TRBJ2-6	TRBV19	TGTGCCAGTACCCCCGGACGCAGCTCTGGGGCCAACGTCCTGACTTTC	CASTPGRSSGANVLTF
-	-	TRBJ2-6	TRBV5-4	TGTGCCAGCAGCTTTAACCAGGCTGGGGCCAACGTCCTGACTTTC	CASSFNQAGANVLTF
TRBD1	-	TRBJ1-3	TRBV13	TGTGCCAGCAGCACAGCAGGACAGGCGTTTTGGGGAAACACCATATATTTT	CASSTAGQAFWGNTIYF
-	once	TRBJ1-1	TRBV18	TGTGCCAGCTCACCACCGGGGAGCGGAGGGTGGACTGAAGCTTTCTTT	CASSPPGSGGWTEAFF
TRBD1	-	TRBJ2-7	TRBV27	TGTGCCAGCAGTTCCCGACATACAGGGGGATCCTCCTACGAGCAGTACTTC	CASSSRHTGGSSYEQYF
TRBD1	-	TRBJ2-7	TRBV5-1	TGCGCCAGCAGACAGGGGGCAACTACGGGTGAGCAGTACTTC	CASRQGATTGEQYF
-	-	TRBJ2-5	TRBV29-1	TGCAGCGTTGAAGTTAGTGGAGAGACCCAGTACTTC	CSVEVSGETQYF
TRBD2	-	TRBJ2-7	TRBV6-5	TGTGCCAGCAGTTCCTCGGGACTAGCCGTCTACGAGCAGTACTTC	CASSSSGLAVYEQYF
-	once	TRBJ1-5	TRBV19	TGTGCCAGTAGGGGCCAGGGCAATCAGCCCCAGCATTTT	CASRGQGNQPQHF
-	few	TRBJ2-5	TRBV5-1	TGCGCCAGCAGCTTGGAGGGCCAAAGGGGGGAGACCCAGTACTTC	CASSLEGQRGETQYF
-	-	TRBJ1-1	TRBV30	TGTGCCTGTAACAGGGTGAACACTGAAGCTTTCTTT	CACNRVNTEAFF
-	-	TRBJ1-2	TRBV5-1	TGCGCCAGCAGCTTACTTCCGGGGGGCGCGGACTATGGCTACACCTTC	CASSLLPGGADYGYTF
TRBD1	once	TRBJ2-5	TRBV5-4	TGTGCCAGCAGCTTGAAGGGGGCTGAGACCCAGTACTTC	CASSLKGAETQYF
-	-	TRBJ2-5	TRBV29-1	TGCAGCGTTGAAGGGGCGGAAGAGACCCAGTACTTC	CSVEGAEETQYF
TRBD2	-	TRBJ2-5	TRBV11-2	TGTGCCAGCAATGCGGGGGTGCGGGAGACCCAGTACTTC	CASNAGVRETQYF
-	-	TRBJ2-7	TRBV7-6	TGTGCCAGCGCACTTTTGCGGGAGACAGGCGAGCAGTACTTC	CASALLRETGEQYF
-	-	TRBJ2-3	TRBV5-6	TGTGCCAGCAGCTTGTTCGGGGAGGACCCTCGCAGGGAGTATTTT	CASSLFGEDPRREYF
TRBD1	-	TRBJ1-2	TRBV14	TGTGCCAGCAGCCAAGGAACAGGGGCCTATGGCTACACCTTC	CASSQGTGAYGYTF
-	-	TRBJ2-1	TRBV15	TGTGCCACCAGCAGAGATGTGGGGGGGCTCCGGTACAATGAGCAGTTCTTC	CATSRDVGGLRYNEQFF